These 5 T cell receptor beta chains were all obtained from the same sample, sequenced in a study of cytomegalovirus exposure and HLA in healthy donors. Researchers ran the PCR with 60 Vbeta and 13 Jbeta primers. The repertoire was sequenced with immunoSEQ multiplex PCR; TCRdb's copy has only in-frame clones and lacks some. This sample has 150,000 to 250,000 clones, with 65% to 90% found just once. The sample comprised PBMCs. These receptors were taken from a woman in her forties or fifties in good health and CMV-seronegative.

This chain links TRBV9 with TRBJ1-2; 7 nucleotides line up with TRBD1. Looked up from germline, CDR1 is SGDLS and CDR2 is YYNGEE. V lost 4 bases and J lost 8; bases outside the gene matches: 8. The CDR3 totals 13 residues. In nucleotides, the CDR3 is TGTGCCAGCAGCCGCGACAGGGCCTCGGGCTACACCTTC. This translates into CASSRDRASGYTF.

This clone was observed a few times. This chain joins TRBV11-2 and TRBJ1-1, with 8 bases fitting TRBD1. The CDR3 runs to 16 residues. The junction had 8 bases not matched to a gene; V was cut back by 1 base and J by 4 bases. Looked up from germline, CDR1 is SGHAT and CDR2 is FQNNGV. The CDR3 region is CASSLVPRGQSTEAFF. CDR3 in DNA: TGTGCCAGCAGCTTAGTCCCCAGGGGGCAGAGCACTGAAGCTTTCTTT.

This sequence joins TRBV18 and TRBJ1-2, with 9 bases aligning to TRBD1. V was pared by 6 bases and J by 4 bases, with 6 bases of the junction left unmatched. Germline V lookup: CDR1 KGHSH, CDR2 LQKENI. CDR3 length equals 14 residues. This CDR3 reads CASSPGTGSYGYTF. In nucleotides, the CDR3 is TGTGCCAGCTCCCCCGGGACAGGGAGCTATGGCTACACCTTC.

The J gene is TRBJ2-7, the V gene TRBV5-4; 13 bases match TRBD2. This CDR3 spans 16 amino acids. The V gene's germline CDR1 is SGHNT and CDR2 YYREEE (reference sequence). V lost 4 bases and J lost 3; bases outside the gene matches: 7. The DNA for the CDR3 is TGTGCCAGCAGCCCCGGGACTAGCGGGATATTCTACGAGCAGTACTTC. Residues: CASSPGTSGIFYEQYF.

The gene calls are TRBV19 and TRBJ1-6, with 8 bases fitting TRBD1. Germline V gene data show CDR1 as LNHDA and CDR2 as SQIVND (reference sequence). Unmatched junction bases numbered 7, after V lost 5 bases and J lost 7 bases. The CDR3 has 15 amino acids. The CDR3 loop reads CASSPWTGNNSPLHF. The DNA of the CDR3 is TGTGCCAGTAGTCCGTGGACAGGGAACAATTCACCCCTCCACTTT.